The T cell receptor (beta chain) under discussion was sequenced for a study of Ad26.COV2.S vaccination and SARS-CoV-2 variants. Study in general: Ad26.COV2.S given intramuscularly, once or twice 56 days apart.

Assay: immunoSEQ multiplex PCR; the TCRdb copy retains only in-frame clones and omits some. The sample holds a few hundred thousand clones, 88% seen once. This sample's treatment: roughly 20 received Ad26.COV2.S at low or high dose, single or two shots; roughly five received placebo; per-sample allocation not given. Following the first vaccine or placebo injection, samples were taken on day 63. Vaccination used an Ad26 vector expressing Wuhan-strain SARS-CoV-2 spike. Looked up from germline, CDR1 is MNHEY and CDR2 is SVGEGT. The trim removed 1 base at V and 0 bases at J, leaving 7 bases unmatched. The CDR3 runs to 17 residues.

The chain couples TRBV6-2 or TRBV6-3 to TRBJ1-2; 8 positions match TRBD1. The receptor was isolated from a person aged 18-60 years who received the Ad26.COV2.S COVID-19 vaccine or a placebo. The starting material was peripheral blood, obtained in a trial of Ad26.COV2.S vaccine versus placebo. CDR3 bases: TGTGCCAGCAGTTACTTTGCGGGACAGGCTACTAACTATGGCTACACCTTC. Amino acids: CASSYFAGQATNYGYTF.